Listed below are T cell receptor beta chains from one sample, sequenced in a study of T-cell reconstitution after alpha-beta-depleted transplantation in children. TCRdb reanalysed the PCR reads using MiXCR and keeps one entry per CDR3 protein. The profile shows around 800,000 distinct CDR3 sequences, around 15% of them singletons. This material consisted of PBMCs, mostly from graft donor cells, taken 360 days after TCRalphabeta/CD19-depleted stem cell transplant. Receptors originate from a male patient between 5 and 17 years old who had a stem cell transplant for acute lymphoblastic leukemia, so the T cells may come from the graft donor. CDR3s include the opening cysteine and the closing phenylalanine or tryptophan. D genes are given only for firm matches. Size is stated for part of the rows, as once, few or many counts, or as a class when the clone is expanded.

size,J,D,V,CDR3,DNA
many,TRBJ1-1,TRBD1,TRBV6-5,CASSYGVGGPEAFF,TGTGCCAGCAGTTACGGTGTAGGGGGCCCTGAAGCTTTCTTT
few,TRBJ2-5,NA,TRBV29-1,CSVERPGGETQYF,TGCAGCGTTGAACGTCCAGGTGGGGAGACCCAGTACTTC
NA,TRBJ2-5,NA,TRBV4-1,CASSQGLRDTPFAAQYF,TGCGCCAGCAGCCAGGGGCTCCGGGACACCCCCTTCGCTGCCCAGTACTTC
few,TRBJ1-4,NA,TRBV6-5,CASRNPGTNAGLFF,TGTGCCAGCAGAAACCCCGGGACTAACGCCGGGCTGTTTTTT
NA,TRBJ2-5,NA,TRBV7-9,CASSRLVQETQYF,TGTGCCAGCAGCCGACTGGTCCAAGAGACCCAGTACTTC
few,TRBJ2-1,NA,TRBV10-1,CASSKDRTGYNEQFF,TGCGCCAGCAGCAAGGACCGCACGGGGTACAATGAGCAGTTCTTC
few,TRBJ1-1,NA,TRBV5-4,CASSFPSTHSLTEAFF,TGTGCCAGCAGCTTCCCGTCAACACACTCGCTCACTGAAGCTTTCTTT
NA,TRBJ1-2,NA,TRBV9,CASSVEGHYGYTF,TGTGCCAGCAGCGTAGAGGGACACTATGGCTACACCTTC
NA,TRBJ2-3,NA,TRBV28,CASSYFSGTDTQYF,TGTGCCAGCAGTTATTTCTCGGGCACAGATACGCAGTATTTT
NA,TRBJ2-1,TRBD2,TRBV20-1,CSARGRLAGHSEQFF,TGCAGTGCTAGAGGCCGACTAGCGGGACACAGTGAGCAGTTCTTC
many,TRBJ2-2,TRBD2,TRBV4-1,CASSQVWTSGRNTGELFF,TGCGCCAGCAGCCAAGTATGGACTAGCGGGAGGAACACCGGGGAGCTGTTTTTT
NA,TRBJ2-7,TRBD2,TRBV11-2,CASSFAGVYEQYF,TGTGCCAGCAGCTTCGCGGGAGTCTACGAGCAGTACTTC
few,TRBJ2-7,NA,TRBV27,CASSLTGLLFYEQYF,TGTGCCAGCAGTTTAACGGGACTTCTGTTCTACGAGCAGTACTTC
many,TRBJ2-1,NA,TRBV7-9,CASSLVTAPYNEQFF,TGTGCCAGCAGCTTAGTAACAGCTCCCTACAATGAGCAGTTCTTC
many,TRBJ1-1,NA,TRBV29-1,CSVSVRRAEAFF,TGCAGCGTTTCAGTCAGGCGCGCTGAAGCTTTCTTT
NA,TRBJ2-1,NA,TRBV20-1,CSARGGVHNEQFF,TGCAGTGCTAGAGGGGGCGTTCACAATGAGCAGTTCTTC
few,TRBJ1-2,TRBD1,TRBV11-2,CASSPITKKPGQGNYGYTF,TGTGCCAGCAGCCCTATAACCAAAAAGCCGGGACAGGGAAACTATGGCTACACCTTC
NA,TRBJ2-3,TRBD2,TRBV28,CASSSAGGRADTQYF,TGTGCCAGCAGTTCAGCGGGAGGGAGGGCAGATACGCAGTATTTT
few,TRBJ2-7,NA,TRBV9,CASSVGPFTPEQYF,TGTGCCAGCAGCGTAGGTCCCTTTACCCCCGAGCAGTACTTC
few,TRBJ1-6,NA,TRBV27,CASSLGPSYNSPLHF,TGTGCCAGCAGTTTGGGGCCGTCCTATAATTCACCCCTCCACTTT
NA,TRBJ1-1,NA,TRBV3-1,CASSQVTGREAFF,TGTGCCAGCAGCCAAGTCACTGGCAGGGAAGCTTTCTTT
few,TRBJ2-2,NA,TRBV21-1,CASSKGLAGDLTGELFF,TGTGCCAGCAGCAAAGGGCTAGCGGGAGATCTCACCGGGGAGCTGTTTTTT
NA,TRBJ2-3,TRBD1,TRBV11-2,CASSTDRDASTDTQYF,TGTGCCAGCAGCACCGACAGGGACGCTAGCACAGATACGCAGTATTTT
few,TRBJ1-4,TRBD1,TRBV6-5,CASSYSRRGPEKLFF,TGTGCCAGCAGTTACTCCCGCAGGGGGCCTGAAAAACTGTTTTTT
many,TRBJ2-2,TRBD2,TRBV4-1,CASSPGVAGGRGGELFF,TGCGCCAGCAGCCCTGGTGTAGCGGGGGGCCGGGGCGGGGAGCTGTTTTTT
NA,TRBJ2-1,TRBD2,TRBV13,CASSYWTSGHNEQFF,TGTGCCAGCAGCTACTGGACTAGCGGGCACAATGAGCAGTTCTTC
few,TRBJ2-2,TRBD1,TRBV12-3/TRBV12-4,CASSSARSGQKNTGELFF,TGTGCCAGCAGTTCCGCTCGTTCGGGACAGAAAAACACCGGGGAGCTGTTTTTT
NA,TRBJ2-3,NA,TRBV5-6,CASSLSPGADTQYF,TGTGCCAGCAGCTTATCTCCTGGGGCAGATACGCAGTATTTT
many,TRBJ2-1,TRBD2,TRBV25-1,CASSEGTSGRFEQFF,TGTGCCAGCAGTGAAGGGACTAGCGGACGGTTTGAGCAGTTCTTC
NA,TRBJ1-2,TRBD1,TRBV5-1,CASSAGQSRDGYTF,TGCGCCAGCAGCGCGGGACAGTCGAGGGATGGCTACACCTTC
NA,TRBJ1-5,NA,TRBV7-6,CASSFAGEEFNQPQHF,TGTGCCAGCAGCTTTGCAGGGGAGGAGTTCAATCAGCCCCAGCATTTT